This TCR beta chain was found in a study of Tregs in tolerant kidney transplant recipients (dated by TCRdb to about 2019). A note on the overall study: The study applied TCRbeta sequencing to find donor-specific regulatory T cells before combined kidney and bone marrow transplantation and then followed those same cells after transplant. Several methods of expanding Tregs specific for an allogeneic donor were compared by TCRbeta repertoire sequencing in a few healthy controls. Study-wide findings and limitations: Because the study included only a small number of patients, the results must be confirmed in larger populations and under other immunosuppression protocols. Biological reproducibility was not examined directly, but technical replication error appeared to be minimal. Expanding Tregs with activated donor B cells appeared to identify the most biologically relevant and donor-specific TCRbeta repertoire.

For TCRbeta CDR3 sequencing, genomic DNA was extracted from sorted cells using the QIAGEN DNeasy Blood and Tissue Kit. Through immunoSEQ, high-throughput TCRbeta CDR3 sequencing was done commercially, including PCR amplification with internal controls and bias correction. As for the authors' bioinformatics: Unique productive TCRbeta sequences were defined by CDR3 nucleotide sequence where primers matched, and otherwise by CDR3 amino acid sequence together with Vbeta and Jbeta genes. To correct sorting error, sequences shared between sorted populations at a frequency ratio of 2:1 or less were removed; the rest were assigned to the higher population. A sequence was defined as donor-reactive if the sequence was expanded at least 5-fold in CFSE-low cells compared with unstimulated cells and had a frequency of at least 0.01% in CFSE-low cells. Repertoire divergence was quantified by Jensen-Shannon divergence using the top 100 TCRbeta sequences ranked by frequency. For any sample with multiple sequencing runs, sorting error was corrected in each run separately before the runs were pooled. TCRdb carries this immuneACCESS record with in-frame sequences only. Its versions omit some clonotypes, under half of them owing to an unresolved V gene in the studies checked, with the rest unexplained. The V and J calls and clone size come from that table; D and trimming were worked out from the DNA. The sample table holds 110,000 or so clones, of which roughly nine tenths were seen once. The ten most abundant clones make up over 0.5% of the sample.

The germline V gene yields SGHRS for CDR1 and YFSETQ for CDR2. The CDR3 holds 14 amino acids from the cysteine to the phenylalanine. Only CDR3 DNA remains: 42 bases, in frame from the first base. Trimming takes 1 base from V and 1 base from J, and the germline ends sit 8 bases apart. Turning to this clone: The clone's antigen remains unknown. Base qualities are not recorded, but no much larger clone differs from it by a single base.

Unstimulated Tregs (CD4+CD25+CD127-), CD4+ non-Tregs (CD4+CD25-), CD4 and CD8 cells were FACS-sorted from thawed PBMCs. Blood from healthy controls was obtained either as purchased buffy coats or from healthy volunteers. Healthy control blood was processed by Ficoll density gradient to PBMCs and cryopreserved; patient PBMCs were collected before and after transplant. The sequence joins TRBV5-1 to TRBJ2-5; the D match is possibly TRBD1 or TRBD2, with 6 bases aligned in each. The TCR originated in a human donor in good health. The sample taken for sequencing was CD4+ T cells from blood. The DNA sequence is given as TGCGCCAGCAGCTTGACGGGGGCCCAAGAGACCCAGTACTTC. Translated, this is CASSLTGAQETQYF.